This TCR beta chain was recovered during a study of blood T cell repertoires in COVID-19. At the level of the study: Some COVID-19 samples were acute and others convalescent; all came from the United States, Italy and Spain. PBMCs, B-cell-depleted T cells, or T cells provided the cDNA or gDNA that made up the material.

As handled by the study authors: How many nucleated cells were present was estimated from reference gene primer amplification. The repertoire was sequenced with immunoSEQ multiplex PCR; TCRdb's copy has only in-frame clones and lacks some. V and J calls and clone size come straight from that table; D and trimming were deduced from the DNA. Among fewer than 350,000 clones listed, about 85% were seen once. Participants were aged about 18 to 95 years, lived in over 20 US areas, and enrolled virtually. With V trimmed by 5 bases and J by 11 bases, 10 bases remained unmatched. Germline CDR1 LNHNV, CDR2 YYDKDF (reference sequence). The CDR3 covers 13 residues.

The receptor's source is a woman in her forties or fifties who had recovered from COVID-19. The chain combines TRBV15 with TRBJ1-1, with 8 positions matching TRBD1. Sequenced sample: PBMCs or T cells enriched from blood (not recorded which). The CDR3 DNA is TGTGCCACCAGCCAGGGGGCGATCAGTTTGGCTTTCTTT. Its translation: CATSQGAISLAFF.